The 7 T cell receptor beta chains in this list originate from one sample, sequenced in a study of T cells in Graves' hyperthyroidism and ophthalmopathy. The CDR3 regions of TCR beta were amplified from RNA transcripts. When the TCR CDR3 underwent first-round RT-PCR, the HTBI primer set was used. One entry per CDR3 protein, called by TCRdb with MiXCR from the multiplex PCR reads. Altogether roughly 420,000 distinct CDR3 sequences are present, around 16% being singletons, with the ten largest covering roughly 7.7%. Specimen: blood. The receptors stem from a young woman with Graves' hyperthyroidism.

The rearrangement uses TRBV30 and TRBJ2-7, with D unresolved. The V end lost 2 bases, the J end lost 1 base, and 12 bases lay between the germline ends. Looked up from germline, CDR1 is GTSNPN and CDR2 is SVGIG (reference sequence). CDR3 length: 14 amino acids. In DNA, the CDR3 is TGTGCCTGGAGTCGTAGTGTGGGGTCCTACGAGCAGTACTTC. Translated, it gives CAWSRSVGSYEQYF.

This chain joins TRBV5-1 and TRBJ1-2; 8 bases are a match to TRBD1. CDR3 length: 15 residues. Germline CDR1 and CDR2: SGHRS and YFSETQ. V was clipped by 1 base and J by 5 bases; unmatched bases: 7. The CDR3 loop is CASSLRPGTGYGYTF. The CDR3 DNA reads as TGCGCCAGCAGCTTGCGCCCAGGGACAGGATATGGCTACACCTTC.

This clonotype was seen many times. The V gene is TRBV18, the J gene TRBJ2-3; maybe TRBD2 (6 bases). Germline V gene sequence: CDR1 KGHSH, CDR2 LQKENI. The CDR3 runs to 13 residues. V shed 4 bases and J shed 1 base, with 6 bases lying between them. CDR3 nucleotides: TGTGCCAGCTCACGGGGGGGCACAGATACGCAGTATTTT. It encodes CASSRGGTDTQYF.

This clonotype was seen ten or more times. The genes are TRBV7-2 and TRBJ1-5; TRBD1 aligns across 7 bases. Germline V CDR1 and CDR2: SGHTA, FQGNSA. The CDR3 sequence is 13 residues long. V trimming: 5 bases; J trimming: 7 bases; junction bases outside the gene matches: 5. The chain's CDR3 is CASSGDRDQPQHF. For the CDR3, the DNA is TGTGCCAGCAGCGGCGACAGGGACCAGCCCCAGCATTTT.

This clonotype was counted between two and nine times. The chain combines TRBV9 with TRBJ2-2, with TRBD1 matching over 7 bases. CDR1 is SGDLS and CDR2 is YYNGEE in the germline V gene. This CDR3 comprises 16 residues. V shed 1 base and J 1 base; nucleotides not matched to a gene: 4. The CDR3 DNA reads TGTGCCAGCAGCGTAACTGGGACAGAGAACACCGGGGAGCTGTTTTTT. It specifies CASSVTGTENTGELFF.

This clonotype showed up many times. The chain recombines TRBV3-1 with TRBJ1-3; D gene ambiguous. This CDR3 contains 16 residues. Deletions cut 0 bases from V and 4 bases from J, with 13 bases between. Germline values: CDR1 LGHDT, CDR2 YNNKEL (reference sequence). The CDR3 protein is CASSQEAGSRGNTIYF. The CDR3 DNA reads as TGTGCCAGCAGCCAAGAAGCCGGGTCGAGGGGAAACACCATATATTTT.

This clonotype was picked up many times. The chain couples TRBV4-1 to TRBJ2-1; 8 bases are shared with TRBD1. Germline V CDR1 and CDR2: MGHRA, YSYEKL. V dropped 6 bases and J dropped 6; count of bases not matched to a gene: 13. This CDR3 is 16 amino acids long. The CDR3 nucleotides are TGCGCCAGCAGTCACGGCGTACGGACAGGGAGCAATGAGCAGTTCTTC. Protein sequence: CASSHGVRTGSNEQFF.